The next 16 T cell receptor beta chains were all read from a single sample in a study of OX40 agonist ivuxolimab in advanced cancers. The method was the immunoSEQ multiplex PCR assay. TCRdb stores this immuneACCESS table with in-frame sequences only. Part of the clones is absent; in the studies checked, under half of the shortfall reflects unresolved V genes, and no reason is known for the rest. The sample table contains fewer than 200,000 clones; only one count was recorded for approximately 94% of them. The ten largest make up around 0.31% of the sample. The material sequenced was CD4+ or CD8+ T cells sorted from blood, taken in a trial of the OX40 agonist ivuxolimab. These receptors were collected from an adult with an advanced solid tumor such as melanoma, head and neck, liver or kidney cancer.

The chain has TRBV5-1 and TRBJ2-5, with 9 bases fitting TRBD2. Germline V gene data show CDR1 as SGHRS and CDR2 as YFSETQ. This CDR3 spans 18 amino acids. The V gene end was trimmed by 1 base and the J gene end by 5 bases; junction bases not matched to a gene: 15. CDR3 residues: CASSLFIPSGAGGETQYF. CDR3 DNA sequence: TGCGCCAGCAGCTTGTTTATCCCTAGCGGGGCCGGGGGGGAGACCCAGTACTTC.

CDR3 in amino acids: CASSLGSGHYGYTF. The CDR3 coding sequence is TGTGCCAGCAGCTTAGGGTCGGGCCACTATGGCTACACCTTC. V is TRBV7-8 and J is TRBJ1-2; D gene uncertain. V was shortened by 1 base and J by 3 bases, with 9 bases between the two germline ends. CDR1 is SGHVS and CDR2 is FQNEAQ in the germline V gene. The CDR3 runs 14 residues.

The chain combines TRBV4-1 with TRBJ1-2, with D tentatively TRBD1 (5 bases). Trimming took 1 base from V and 8 from J, leaving 17 bases between them. This CDR3 contains 15 residues. Germline assignment: CDR1 MGHRA and CDR2 YSYEKL. Here the CDR3 DNA reads TGCGCCAGCAGCCAAGTTCGAGACAGCCGGGGAGGCTACACCTTC. The encoded protein is CASSQVRDSRGGYTF.

This clone was picked up one time. The rearrangement joins TRBV10-3 to TRBJ2-3; D possibly corresponds to TRBD2 (6 bases). The CDR3 sequence is 12 residues long. Looked up from germline, CDR1 is ENHRY and CDR2 is SYGVKD. Trimming cost V 6 bases and J 6 bases, with 10 bases left between them. The CDR3 coding sequence is TGTGCCATCAGCCTACTAGCCGATACGCAGTATTTT. Its protein is CAISLLADTQYF.

The chain carries TRBV2 and TRBJ1-2; 11 bases agree with TRBD1. Trimming cost V 10 bases and J 5 bases; bases outside gene matches: 15. The germline CDR1 and CDR2 sequences are SNHLY and FYNNEI. This CDR3 is 16 amino acids long. CDR3 DNA: TGTGCCACCCCGGTCATCCGGGACAGGGGGATATATGGCTACACCTTC. Translated, it gives CATPVIRDRGIYGYTF. The variable domain in full, completed from reference TRBV2 and TRBJ1-2, reads EPEVTQTPSHQVTQMGQEVILRCVPISNHLYFYWYRQILGQKVEFLVSFYNNEISEKSEIFDDQFSVERPDGSNFTLKIRSTKLEDSAMYFCATPVIRDRGIYGYTFGSGTRLTVV.

The genes are TRBV5-6 and TRBJ2-7, with TRBD1 identical over 7 bases. V was clipped by 2 bases and J by 3 bases; unmatched bases: 8. Germline assignment: CDR1 SGHDT and CDR2 YYEEEE. This CDR3 has 15 residues. The CDR3 region is CASSFVRGYFYEQYF. CDR3 bases: TGTGCCAGCAGCTTCGTCAGGGGGTACTTCTACGAGCAGTACTTC.

In its sample, this clone was seen a few times. The gene calls are TRBV30 and TRBJ1-1; D perhaps matches TRBD1 (5 bases). This CDR3 is built from 14 residues. The germline V gene encodes CDR1 GTSNPN and CDR2 SVGIG (reference sequence). V lost 0 bases, J lost 4 bases, and 12 bases lay in between. The CDR3 sequence: CAWSVLQGGTEAFF. The CDR3 DNA reads TGTGCCTGGAGTGTACTTCAGGGAGGCACTGAAGCTTTCTTT.

The rearrangement uses TRBV9 and TRBJ1-3, with 10 bases matching TRBD1. This CDR3 has 20 residues. Per germline, CDR1 SGDLS and CDR2 YYNGEE. V dropped 6 bases and J dropped 1; count of bases not matched to a gene: 19. CDR3: CASIFVRRDRGLGSGNTIYF. In nucleotides, the CDR3 is TGTGCCAGCATATTCGTTCGAAGGGACAGGGGTTTGGGGTCTGGAAACACCATATATTTT.

This clone was seen a few times. This chain uses TRBV6-5 with TRBJ1-2; TRBD1 might be the D (6 bases). This CDR3 has 14 amino acids. The germline V gene encodes CDR1 MNHEY and CDR2 SVGAGI. V was cut by 7 bases and J by 6 bases, with 18 bases left in between. This CDR3 reads CASIGQPLLDGYTF. CDR3 DNA: TGTGCCAGCATTGGACAGCCGCTTTTAGATGGCTACACCTTC.

The rearrangement links TRBV4-1 to TRBJ1-4, with D possibly TRBD1 on 5 matching bases. Per the germline V gene, CDR1 is MGHRA and CDR2 is YSYEKL. V gave up 0 bases and J gave up 1 base, with 12 bases separating them. This CDR3 has 17 amino acids. In DNA form, the CDR3 reads TGCGCCAGCAGCCAAGATGGTCAGGGTGGAACTAATGAAAAACTGTTTTTT. Its protein is CASSQDGQGGTNEKLFF.

The CDR3 loop reads CASSRVGAPGYTF. The CDR3 bases are TGTGCCAGCAGCCGGGTAGGTGCGCCGGGCTACACCTTC. The gene calls are TRBV5-5 and TRBJ1-2; no definite D call. The CDR3 contains 13 residues. Germline CDR1 reads SGHKS; CDR2 reads YYEKEE (reference sequence). Trimming removed 4 bases at V and 8 bases at J, with 15 bases between.

This rearrangement joins TRBV10-3 to TRBJ1-6; the D is unclear. Per germline, CDR1 ENHRY and CDR2 SYGVKD. Between the trimmed V and J ends, which lost 4 bases and 1 base, there was a span of 8 bases. This CDR3 is 15 amino acids long. The CDR3 protein is CAISGFGSYNSPLHF. DNA for the CDR3: TGTGCCATCAGTGGATTCGGGTCCTATAATTCACCCCTCCACTTT.

J is TRBJ1-1 and V is TRBV5-5; D not certain. Germline assignment: CDR1 SGHKS and CDR2 YYEKEE (reference sequence). This CDR3 is built from 13 residues. Trimming pared 3 bases from V and 1 base from J, leaving 7 bases between. CDR3 sequence reads: CASSSLTNTEAFF. CDR3 DNA: TGTGCCAGCAGCTCCCTCACGAACACTGAAGCTTTCTTT.

The chain is built from TRBV5-1 and TRBJ1-4; the D gene is possibly TRBD1 (5 bases). CDR1 SGHRS and CDR2 YFSETQ come from the germline V gene. This CDR3 comprises 15 residues. V lost 1 base and J lost 3, with 10 bases in between. The CDR3 nucleotides are TGCGCCAGCAGCTTGCAGGGTACGCCTAATGAAAAACTGTTTTTT. Protein: CASSLQGTPNEKLFF.

The chain combines TRBV5-6 with TRBJ2-5, with 10 bases that match TRBD1. From germline, CDR1 is SGHDT and CDR2 YYEEEE. The CDR3 loop spans 15 amino acids. J was trimmed by 2 bases and V by 4 bases; bases with no gene match: 5. In DNA form, the CDR3 reads TGTGCCAGCAGCCAGACAGGGGGCTATCAAGAGACCCAGTACTTC. Residues: CASSQTGGYQETQYF.

This chain links TRBV11-1 with TRBJ1-1; 7 positions match TRBD1. The ends lost 5 bases at V and 3 bases at J; junction bases unmatched: 6. The CDR3 spans 14 residues. Germline-derived CDR1 and CDR2 are SGHAT and FQDESV (reference sequence). The CDR3 sequence: CASSTHRGYTEAFF. CDR3 nucleotides: TGTGCCAGCAGCACTCACAGGGGATACACTGAAGCTTTCTTT. The complete variable domain, with remaining parts taken from reference TRBV11-1 and TRBJ1-1, reads EAEVAQSPRYKITEKSQAVAFWCDPISGHATLYWYRQILGQGPELLVQFQDESVVDDSQLPKDRFSAERLKGVDSTLKIQPAELGDSAMYLCASSTHRGYTEAFFGQGTRLTVV.